The 10 T cell receptor beta chains reported below all come from one sample, sequenced in a study of cytotoxic CD8 clonotypes in ibrutinib-treated CLL. TCRdb's table, derived via immunoSEQ multiplex PCR, lists solely in-frame clones and lacks some. The sample records some 120,000 clones, about 50% being singletons. The sequencing here drew on PBMCs, taken after 24 months of ibrutinib treatment. The receptors here all came from a human donor with chronic lymphocytic leukemia.

This clone was seen a handful of times. The sample holds other DNA sequences that translate to the same CDR3. The rearrangement links TRBV27 to TRBJ1-3; D not resolved. The CDR3 covers 13 residues. CDR1 is MNHEY and CDR2 is SMNVEV in the germline V gene (reference sequence). V lost 5 bases to trimming and J lost 1 base, with 6 bases between them. CDR3 DNA: TGTGCCAGCAGTCCGTTGTCTGGAAACACCATATATTTT. Amino acid sequence: CASSPLSGNTIYF.

The gene calls are TRBV5-4 and TRBJ2-5, with D unclear. Trimming took 0 bases from V and 2 from J, leaving 8 bases between them. Germline V gene sequence: CDR1 SGHNT, CDR2 YYREEE (reference sequence). The CDR3 length is 14 residues. CDR3 bases: TGTGCCAGCAGCTTGGCCCTCACTCAAGAGACCCAGTACTTC. Translating gives CASSLALTQETQYF. Full variable domain (remainder filled in from reference TRBV5-4 and TRBJ2-5): ETGVTQSPTHLIKTRGQQVTLRCSSQSGHNTVSWYQQALGQGPQFIFQYYREEENGRGNFPPRFSGLQFPNYSSELNVNALELDDSALYLCASSLALTQETQYFGPGTRLLVL.

The chain uses TRBV7-6 and TRBJ2-1; D not resolved. This CDR3 comprises 12 residues. Trimming left V 5 bases short and J 13 bases short, with 15 bases between. CDR1 and CDR2 from the germline V gene are SGHVS and FNYEAQ. CDR3: CASSLDWGKQFF. The CDR3 DNA reads as TGTGCCAGCAGCCTAGACTGGGGTAAACAGTTCTTC. The entire variable domain, with the rest obtained from reference TRBV7-6 and TRBJ2-1, is as follows: GAGVSQSPRYKVTKRGQDVALRCDPISGHVSLYWYRQALGQGPEFLTYFNYEAQQDKSGLPNDRFSAERPEGSISTLTIQRTEQRDSAMYRCASSLDWGKQFFGPGTRLTVL.

CDR3 loop: CASSALVGGGSTDTQYF. The CDR3 nucleotides read TGTGCCAGCAGCGCCCTGGTGGGTGGGGGTTCCACAGATACGCAGTATTTT. The V gene is TRBV9, the J gene TRBJ2-3; either TRBD1 or TRBD2 may fit D (5 bases each). Germline V CDR1 and CDR2: SGDLS, YYNGEE. This CDR3 has 17 residues. V gave up 3 bases and J gave up 2 bases, with 19 bases separating them.

The J gene is TRBJ2-1, the V gene TRBV9; D gene ambiguous. Trimming left V 0 bases short and J 0 bases short, with 4 bases between. The CDR3 has 14 amino acids. Germline CDR1 reads SGDLS; CDR2 reads YYNGEE. The CDR3, as DNA: TGTGCCAGCAGCGTAGTCGCCTCCTACAATGAGCAGTTCTTC. Protein product: CASSVVASYNEQFF.

As regards this clone: The same CDR3 arises from other DNA sequences in this sample as well. This chain connects TRBV10-3 to TRBJ2-2; the match to TRBD1 covers 9 bases. V shed 6 bases and J 7 bases; nucleotides not matched to a gene: 6. This CDR3 contains 14 residues. CDR1 is ENHRY, CDR2 SYGVKD, per germline. This CDR3 is CAIRGQGGIGELFF. CDR3 DNA: TGTGCCATCAGGGGACAGGGAGGCATCGGGGAGCTGTTTTTT.

V usage is TRBV13 and J usage is TRBJ1-1; D not certain. The V end was cut by 5 bases, the J end by 3 bases, with 13 bases between. The CDR3 is 14 residues long. Germline-derived CDR1 and CDR2 are PRHDT and FYEKMQ (reference sequence). The CDR3: CASSAPIRDTEAFF. The CDR3 DNA is TGTGCCAGCAGCGCTCCTATAAGGGACACTGAAGCTTTCTTT.

The chain has TRBV7-2 and TRBJ2-2; D is ambiguous. The CDR3 totals 12 residues. Trimming left V 6 bases short and J 3 bases short, with 5 bases between. Per germline, CDR1 SGHTA and CDR2 FQGNSA. CDR3 nucleotide sequence: TGTGCCAGCAGGTTGGACACCGGGGAGCTGTTTTTT. Translation: CASRLDTGELFF.

V gene TRBV2 combines with J gene TRBJ1-4; D uncertain. The CDR3 is 14 amino acids. CDR1 and CDR2 from the germline V gene are SNHLY and FYNNEI. Trimming pared 1 base from V and 12 bases from J, leaving 15 bases between. Here the CDR3 reads CASSEGGYGFQLFF. The CDR3 bases are TGTGCCAGCAGTGAAGGAGGCTACGGATTTCAACTGTTTTTT.

The J gene is TRBJ1-6, the V gene TRBV5-4, with D hard to call. The CDR3 loop spans 14 amino acids. The V gene lost 2 bases and the J gene lost 9 bases, with 12 bases spanning the gap. Germline V gene sequence: CDR1 SGHNT, CDR2 YYREEE (reference sequence). Here the CDR3 reads CASSLHTASSPLHF. The CDR3 DNA reads TGTGCCAGCAGCTTACACACCGCCTCTTCACCCCTCCACTTT. Full variable domain (missing parts from reference TRBV5-4 and TRBJ1-6): ETGVTQSPTHLIKTRGQQVTLRCSSQSGHNTVSWYQQALGQGPQFIFQYYREEENGRGNFPPRFSGLQFPNYSSELNVNALELDDSALYLCASSLHTASSPLHFGNGTRLTVT.